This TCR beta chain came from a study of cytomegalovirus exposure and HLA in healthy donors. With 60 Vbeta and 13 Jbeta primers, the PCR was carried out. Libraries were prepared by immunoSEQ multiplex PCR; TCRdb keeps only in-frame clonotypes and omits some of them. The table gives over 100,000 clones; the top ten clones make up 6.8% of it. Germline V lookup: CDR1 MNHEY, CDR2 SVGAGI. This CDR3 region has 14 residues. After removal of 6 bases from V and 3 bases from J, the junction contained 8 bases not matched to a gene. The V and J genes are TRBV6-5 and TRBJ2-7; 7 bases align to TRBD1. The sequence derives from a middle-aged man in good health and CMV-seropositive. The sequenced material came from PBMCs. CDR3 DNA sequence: TGTGCCAGCAGCCGTAGACAGGGTATCTACGAGCAGTACTTC. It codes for CASSRRQGIYEQYF.